This entry features one T cell receptor (beta chain) sequence. The antigen this receptor binds is unknown. The input lacks base qualities; no much larger clone sits a single base away. This record belongs to a study of cytomegalovirus exposure and HLA in healthy donors (dated by TCRdb to 2016 to 2017). About the study as a whole: An earlier analysis of around 600 of the donors reported more than 250 Gb of sequence data and roughly 100 million unique TCR beta sequences from some 180 million T cells. Rather than drawing on any new phenotypic data, the later analysis identified candidate immune exposures from TCR beta sequences and the way those sequences occurred across donors. Among the roughly 400 genotyped donors, roughly 80% belonged to the genetic ancestry cluster associated with self-reported Caucasian donors. Both class I and class II loci were covered by HLA typing, at four-digit resolution. Typing coverage differed by locus: A, B, C, DRB1 and DQB1 were typed in roughly 620-630 donors, DQA1 in approximately 520, DPA1 in over 600, and DPB1 in approximately 450. Among roughly 400 genotyped donors of the cohort, an average of around 250,000 unique TCR beta nucleotide sequences was sequenced per donor, of which approximately 18% were non-productive. A later genetic analysis used genome-wide SNP genotypes for about 60% of the roughly 670 donors, treating that subset as a discovery cohort. An earlier analysis of roughly 580 of the donors used high-throughput TCR beta sequencing to judge whether each TCR beta V gene segment behaved as functional or pseudogenic. Four or five DR-DQ haplotypes were handled as single units for association and clustering because linkage in the cohort was strong. The T cell repertoires of 700 or so subjects were profiled by immunosequencing and related to cytomegalovirus serostatus. The study was designed to test whether signatures of past pathogen exposure could be identified by cataloging public T cell receptors. Alongside the repertoire data, information on donor age, sex, ethnicity and CMV serostatus was compiled. All discovery cohort repertoires had been generated using a single sequencing platform. Besides the first cohort of approximately 710 subjects, a separate validation cohort made up of 120 different subjects was used. In a later analysis, previously published TCR beta repertoires from 670 or so donors were re-analyzed and high-resolution HLA genotyping was added so that TCR occurrence patterns could be studied. High-throughput TCR immunosequencing, statistical association of individual TCRs with disease status, and machine learning were combined to predict cytomegalovirus infection status. Roughly 310 gigabases of sequencing data and approximately 80 million unique TCR sequences were included in an early release covering roughly 700 HLA-typed donors.

From its cysteine to its phenylalanine, the CDR3 spans 17 amino acids. Here the CDR3 DNA is all that survives: 51 bases in frame from base 1. V ends up 3 bases short and J 8 bases short, with an unmatched junction base count of 14. Sequences LGHNA (CDR1) and YSLEER (CDR2) are obtained from the germline V gene. What the research found in general, with its limitations: Because some donors lacked HLA typing at each locus, the association tests relied only on the typed subset. In a later genetic analysis, a missense DCLRE1C variant was associated with V-gene and J-gene trimming of TCR beta chains, and the association was replicated in an independent cohort. In a later analysis, TCR association rates were found to vary across HLA loci, with the most associated TCRs seen for DRB1 alleles and the fewest for HLA-C alleles. A further reported finding was that TCR beta sequences accurately predicted the HLA-A and HLA-B alleles for most subjects in the first cohort. Strong co-occurrence of HLA alleles, especially DR and DQ, made assigning TCR associations to individual alleles difficult. Broadly in line with IMGT annotations, most TCR beta V segments showed up in productive rearrangements about 87% or about 30% of the time in an earlier analysis of approximately 640 of the donors. Sequencing depth was assumed to be roughly uniform across donors in the presence/absence analyses, though that assumption may not hold. Cytomegalovirus status was reported to be diagnosed by the classifier with high specificity and sensitivity in both the original and validation cohorts. Compared with equally common non-associated chains, HLA-associated TCR beta chains in a later analysis were more clonally expanded and had lower generation probabilities. In a later genetic analysis, fewer N-insertions in productive TCRs were reported among donors in an Asian-associated ancestry cluster than the roughly 700-donor mean. In vitro tests confirmed that a few of the cytomegalovirus-associated TCR beta chains recognize cytomegalovirus antigens. Across donors, most TCR sequences were observed very rarely, whereas some public TCRs were present in many individuals. Some IMGT-functional V segments, including TRBV6-2 and TRBV6-3, could not be told apart with the 87-base-pair reads, so those segments were excluded. In this cohort, only TCR beta chains were sequenced, and detectable features were limited by the absence of alpha or paired-chain data. For the cohort, immune exposure information was limited to CMV serostatus. In a later analysis, some 17,000 TCR beta sequences were associated with specific HLA alleles at a false discovery rate of 0.05. The study gave a list of 150 to 200 TCR beta chains associated with cytomegalovirus. A later analysis found that most CMV-associated TCR beta chains appeared HLA-restricted, with HLA associations seemingly driven largely by CMV exposure. A cluster of highly shared sequence variants was judged likely to be a technical artifact of the sequencing pipeline. Over 15 rarely observed V segments, including chromosome 9 orphons, were excluded from the earlier analysis of several hundred of the donors because counts were too low. It was suggested by the authors that the approach could potentially be generalized to other disease states and immunological phenotypes. According to a later analysis, parvovirus B19, influenza, CMV and Epstein-Barr virus appeared linked to several top co-occurrence clusters. Correlated functional status among segregating V segments might be attributable to linkage disequilibrium, but an unknown experimental factor could not be ruled out.

The library was made by the immunoSEQ multiplex PCR assay. A mixture of 60 forward primers for TCR Vbeta segments and 13 reverse primers for TCR Jbeta segments was used in the multiplex PCR. The CDR3 region of rearranged TCR beta genes was amplified from genomic DNA by a multiplex PCR assay. On the Illumina HiSeq System, the amplified TCR beta libraries were sequenced as 87-base-pair reads. Turning to the authors' computational methods: Across the 500 to 750 repertoires, a later analysis counted roughly 84 million unique TCR beta chains, roughly 11 million of which were shared by at least two donors. A nearest-neighbor algorithm error-corrected the raw reads and collapsed the reads into unique sequences, merging closely related sequences to remove PCR and sequencing errors. To assign V, D and J gene segments, CDR3 sequences were aligned to IMGT reference sequences. For a sequence to be retained, a match of at least six nucleotides to both a V gene segment and a J gene segment was required. Rearrangements were classified as productive when the CDR3 lacked stop codons and remained in frame with V and J, and all other rearrangements were classified as non-productive. CDR3 was defined by IMGT convention, running from the second conserved V-encoded cysteine to the conserved J-encoded phenylalanine. The earlier analysis of about 560 of the donors excluded any sequence lacking an unambiguous match to a single V gene segment. An earlier analysis of 550 to 650 of the donors classified V segments as functional when productive rearrangements were above 56.7% and as segregating when the standard deviation between donors was above 5%. A statistical classification framework was developed to diagnose cytomegalovirus status using the catalog of TCR beta chain sequences. In a later analysis, V and J genes were assigned by comparing TCR nucleotide sequences against IMGT/GENE-DB human TR gene sequences. A later analysis assigned CDR3 sequences and most-parsimonious VDJ recombination scenarios with the TCRdist pipeline. A later analysis defined each TCR beta chain by its CDR3 amino acid sequence plus V-gene family, and excluded reads lacking a unique V-gene family. As a way to deal with suspected cross-contamination and a sequencing artifact, a later analysis dropped 592 nucleotide sequences that were highly shared and had low generation probability. For each public chain, a later analysis derived a clonal expansion index from normalized ranks of inferred template counts within each repertoire. In a later analysis, generation probabilities were computed with a VDJ recombination model fitted to out-of-frame rearrangements, and the resulting probabilities were checked against IGoR. A later analysis scored TCR-TCR, TCR-HLA and TCR-CMV co-occurrence with hypergeometric tests, applying a repertoire-size bias correction to TCR pairs. A later analysis estimated false discovery rates by permuting HLA or CMV assignments 20 times. A later analysis grouped co-occurring TCRs with DBSCAN, adding TCRdist sequence similarity when clustering within HLA-allele-positive subsets. Co-occurrence clustering excluded repertoires with fewer than 30,000 or more than 120,000 public chains, plus five with anomalous nucleotide sharing. Not all clones reach the TCRdb copy of this immuneACCESS table, which keeps in-frame sequences only. Checked studies attribute under half of the gap to unresolved V genes and leave the rest unexplained. The V and J calls and clone size were taken over from that table, and D and trimming were inferred from the DNA. The sample data list 150,000 to 200,000 clones, and approximately 84% of these were observed just once. The biggest ten clones account for 2% to 3% of the sample.

The cohort comprised some 680 healthy bone marrow donors. At the time of sampling, all cohort members were nominally healthy, though unrecorded immune exposures were likely present. The donor was CMV seropositive and belonged to the group of more than 250 seropositive cohort members. Every donor gave a peripheral blood sample, and the peripheral blood mononuclear cells from that sample were used for TCR beta sequencing. The Qiagen DNeasy Blood Extraction Kit was used to extract genomic DNA from the blood cell samples. This clonotype originated in a man aged 25 to 40 in good health and CMV-seropositive. Recombination joined TRBV4-3 with TRBJ2-1, with 9 junctional bases fitting TRBD2. The sequenced sample was PBMCs. The DNA is TGCGCCAGCAGCCATCGGGTCAAAGCGGGAGGAATCCATGAGCAGTTCTTC. This yields the protein CASSHRVKAGGIHEQFF.